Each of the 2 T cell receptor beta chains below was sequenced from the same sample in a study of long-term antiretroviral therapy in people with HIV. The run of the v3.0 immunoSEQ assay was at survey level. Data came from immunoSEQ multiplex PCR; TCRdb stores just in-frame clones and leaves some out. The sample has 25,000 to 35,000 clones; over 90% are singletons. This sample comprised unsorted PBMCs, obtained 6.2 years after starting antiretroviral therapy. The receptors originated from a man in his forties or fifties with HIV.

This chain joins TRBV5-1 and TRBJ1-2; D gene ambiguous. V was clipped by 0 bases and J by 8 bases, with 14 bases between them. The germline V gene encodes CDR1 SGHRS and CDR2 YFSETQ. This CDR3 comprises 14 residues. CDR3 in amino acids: CASSLDASLGGYTF. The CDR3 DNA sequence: TGCGCCAGCAGCTTGGATGCCAGCCTTGGGGGCTACACCTTC.

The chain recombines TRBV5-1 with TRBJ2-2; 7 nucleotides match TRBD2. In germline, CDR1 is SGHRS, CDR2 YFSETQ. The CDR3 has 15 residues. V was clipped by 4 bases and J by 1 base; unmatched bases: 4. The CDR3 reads CASSETSLNTGELFF. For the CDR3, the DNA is TGCGCCAGCAGCGAGACTAGCTTGAACACCGGGGAGCTGTTTTTT.